A single sample gave rise to the 23 T cell receptor beta chains below, sequenced in a study of STAT5B mutations in CD4+ large granular lymphocyte leukemia. Measured with immunoSEQ multiplex PCR; TCRdb has only the in-frame clones, and not every one. The sample carries about 30,000 clones, 76% recorded once. Sequenced input: CD4+ T cells from blood buffy coats. These receptors all come from a human donor in good health.

This clone was seen once. The chain is built from TRBV5-4 and TRBJ2-7; 8 positions match TRBD2. The CDR3 runs to 15 residues. V shed 0 bases and J 1 base; nucleotides not matched to a gene: 3. In germline, CDR1 is SGHNT, CDR2 YYREEE (reference sequence). The CDR3 sequence is CASSLERGLSYEQYF. The CDR3 nucleotides are TGTGCCAGCAGCTTGGAGCGGGGGCTTTCCTACGAGCAGTACTTC.

V gene TRBV6-5 combines with J gene TRBJ1-5, with TRBD1 identical over 8 bases. CDR1 and CDR2 from the germline V gene are MNHEY and SVGAGI. V gave up 4 bases and J gave up 7 bases; unmatched junction bases: 6. The CDR3 loop spans 14 amino acids. In nucleotides, the CDR3 is TGTGCCAGCAGTTTAGGACAGGGCCACCAGCCCCAGCATTTT. As protein: CASSLGQGHQPQHF.

V is TRBV5-1 and J is TRBJ1-2; D possibly corresponds to TRBD1 (5 bases). There are 14 residues in the CDR3. The V end lost 0 bases, the J end lost 1 base, and 7 bases lay between the germline ends. Germline lookup yields CDR1 SGHRS and CDR2 YFSETQ. This CDR3 is CASSLDRINYGYTF. In DNA, the CDR3 is TGCGCCAGCAGCTTGGACAGGATTAACTATGGCTACACCTTC.

This chain links TRBV25-1 with TRBJ2-7; the match to TRBD1 covers 11 bases. V shed 6 bases, J shed 7 bases, and the junction held 5 bases outside the gene matches. CDR1 is MGHDK, CDR2 SYGVNS, per germline. This CDR3 region has 13 residues. The CDR3 region is CASSRDRGGEQYF. For the CDR3, the DNA is TGTGCCAGCAGCCGGGACAGGGGGGGTGAGCAGTACTTC.

The chain is built from TRBV30 and TRBJ2-1; D perhaps matches TRBD1 (9 bases). Germline V CDR1 and CDR2: GTSNPN, SVGIG (reference sequence). The length of the CDR3 is 15 residues. Trimming removed 3 bases from V and 16 bases from J, with 28 bases in between. The CDR3 coding sequence is TGTGCCTGGAGCGGTACGGGACAGGGAGCCGCGGGGGGATTCTTC. As protein: CAWSGTGQGAAGGFF.

This chain joins TRBV18 and TRBJ1-4; 9 bases align to TRBD1. Trimming took 3 bases from V and 4 from J; bases not matched to a gene: 0. CDR3 length: 14 amino acids. Germline CDR1 is KGHSH and CDR2 is LQKENI. For the CDR3, the DNA is TGTGCCAGCTCACCGACAGGGGGTAATGAAAAACTGTTTTTT. As protein: CASSPTGGNEKLFF.

DNA of the CDR3: TGCGCCAGCAGCTTGGGGGGAGTCACAGATACGCAGTATTTT. Protein: CASSLGGVTDTQYF. The chain combines TRBV5-1 with TRBJ2-3, with a possible D match to TRBD2 (5 bases). Deletions cut 0 bases from V and 2 bases from J, with 7 bases between. Germline loops: CDR1 SGHRS, CDR2 YFSETQ. The CDR3 runs to 14 residues.

The V and J genes are TRBV5-1 and TRBJ2-3; D is possibly TRBD1 or TRBD2 (6 bases each). The germline V and J ends were trimmed by 5 bases and 1 base, with 17 bases remaining between them. The CDR3 is 16 amino acids. Germline-derived CDR1 and CDR2 are SGHRS and YFSETQ. For the CDR3, the DNA is TGCGCCAGCAGGGGTCTAGGGGGGCTAGGCACAGATACGCAGTATTTT. Translating it yields CASRGLGGLGTDTQYF.

The CDR3 coding sequence is TGTGCCAGCAGCTTAAACCCCTTAGTGAAGCGGGGAGATACGCAGTATTTT. Its translation is CASSLNPLVKRGDTQYF. This chain uses TRBV7-2 with TRBJ2-3, with TRBD2 identical over 7 bases. Germline lookup yields CDR1 SGHTA and CDR2 FQGNSA. V shed 2 bases, J shed 5 bases, and the junction held 13 bases outside the gene matches. CDR3 length equals 17 residues.

This sequence joins TRBV7-3 and TRBJ2-1; tentative D call: TRBD1 (5 bases). This CDR3 spans 16 amino acids. Trimming shortened V by 5 bases and J by 0 bases, and 14 bases separated the two germline ends. Germline CDR1 is SGHTA and CDR2 is FQGTGA. DNA of the CDR3: TGTGCCAGCAGCAAAACAGGTTCCAGCTCCTACAATGAGCAGTTCTTC. Encoded protein: CASSKTGSSSYNEQFF.

Only a few counts were recorded for this clone. V gene TRBV19 combines with J gene TRBJ1-2, with 9 bases that match TRBD1. V dropped 4 bases and J dropped 5; count of bases not matched to a gene: 5. The CDR3 contains 14 residues. Per germline, CDR1 LNHDA and CDR2 SQIVND (reference sequence). CDR3 nucleotide sequence: TGTGCCAGTAGTACGCTCGGGACAGGGTATGGCTACACCTTC. Residues: CASSTLGTGYGYTF.

V and J are TRBV27 and TRBJ1-2; tentatively, D is TRBD1 (5 bases). Germline V gene lookup returns CDR1 MNHEY and CDR2 SMNVEV (reference sequence). This CDR3 has 16 residues. Trimming took 2 bases from V and 4 from J, leaving 17 bases between them. CDR3 residues: CASSLMGRDDPYGYTF. The CDR3 region has the DNA TGTGCCAGCAGTTTAATGGGCCGGGACGACCCCTATGGCTACACCTTC.

The genes are TRBV10-2 and TRBJ1-1; D might be TRBD1 (5 bases). The germline gives CDR1 WSHSY, CDR2 SAAADI. Trimming removed 3 bases from V and 0 bases from J, with 17 bases in between. This CDR3 is 17 amino acids long. The CDR3 DNA sequence: TGCGCCAGCAGTGAAAGGCAGGGCGTCGGGATGAACACTGAAGCTTTCTTT. Protein: CASSERQGVGMNTEAFF.

V gene TRBV15 combines with J gene TRBJ2-5; 7 bases agree with TRBD2. CDR1 is LNHNV and CDR2 is YYDKDF in the germline V gene (reference sequence). The CDR3 covers 17 residues. V lost 1 base, J lost 1 base, and 9 bases stayed unmatched. CDR3 nucleotides: TGTGCCACCAGCAGAGGACAGACGGGAGGCCCCCAAGAGACCCAGTACTTC. Its translation is CATSRGQTGGPQETQYF.

A single count supports this clone. CDR3 amino acids: CASSTRQGMNTEAFF. The CDR3 bases are TGTGCCAGTAGTACTAGACAGGGAATGAACACTGAAGCTTTCTTT. V gene TRBV19 combines with J gene TRBJ1-1, with 7 positions matching TRBD1. V lost 4 bases to trimming and J lost 0 bases; unmatched junction nucleotides: 5. Looked up from germline, CDR1 is LNHDA and CDR2 is SQIVND (reference sequence). The CDR3 covers 15 residues.

This clone is a singleton in its sample. The V gene is TRBV21-1, the J gene TRBJ1-5; TRBD1 was called by the table and not checked on the DNA. TRBV21-1 counts as a pseudogene. The CDR3 contains 12 residues. The CDR3 DNA reads as TGTGCCAGCAGCAAAGAGACAGGGTGGGGTCATTTT. This codes for CASSKETGWGHF.

The chain uses TRBV5-1 and TRBJ2-7, with D maybe TRBD2 (6 bases). V was clipped by 4 bases and J by 5 bases, with 16 bases between them. Germline V gene sequence: CDR1 SGHRS, CDR2 YFSETQ. The CDR3 covers 14 residues. The CDR3 DNA sequence: TGCGCCAGCAGCCAAGCAAGGAGGGCCCACGAGCAGTACTTC. Encoded protein: CASSQARRAHEQYF.

The chain uses TRBV7-2 and TRBJ2-2; TRBD2 matches 9 bases. The CDR3 totals 18 residues. Germline V gene data show CDR1 as SGHTA and CDR2 as FQGNSA. V lost 1 base to trimming and J lost 4 bases; unmatched junction nucleotides: 10. CDR3 sequence reads: CASSLGPLAGGFTGELFF. The CDR3 nucleotides are TGTGCCAGCAGCTTAGGCCCCCTGGCGGGGGGGTTCACCGGGGAGCTGTTTTTT.

This rearrangement joins TRBV18 to TRBJ2-7; possible D gene TRBD1, 5 bases. The length of the CDR3 is 16 residues. V dropped 2 bases and J dropped 3 bases, with 17 bases sitting between them. Germline assignment: CDR1 KGHSH and CDR2 LQKENI. CDR3 region: CASSPRPVSRDYEQYF. The CDR3 region has the DNA TGTGCCAGCTCACCAAGACCAGTCTCCAGGGACTACGAGCAGTACTTC.

The chain links TRBV27 to TRBJ1-4; D gene unclear. The CDR3 length is 16 residues. Trimming shortened V by 5 bases and J by 5 bases, and 18 bases separated the two germline ends. The germline V gene has CDR1 MNHEY and CDR2 SMNVEV (reference sequence). The CDR3 spells CASSPSERTSNEKLFF. Written as DNA, the CDR3 is TGTGCCAGCAGTCCCTCCGAAAGGACGTCGAATGAAAAACTGTTTTTT.

The CDR3, as DNA: TGTGCCAGCAGCCCCGGGACAGGTATCACAGATACGCAGTATTTT. Translated: CASSPGTGITDTQYF. This chain joins TRBV7-3 and TRBJ2-3; 8 nucleotides agree with TRBD1. V was clipped by 5 bases and J by 2 bases; unmatched bases: 6. Germline V lookup: CDR1 SGHTA, CDR2 FQGTGA. This CDR3 region has 15 residues.

This clone appeared a single time. V is TRBV28 and J is TRBJ1-2; D is unresolved. This CDR3 spans 14 amino acids. With 5 bases removed from V and 4 bases from J, the gap between germline ends came to 14 bases. In germline, CDR1 is MDHEN, CDR2 SYDVKM. This chain's CDR3 is CASSPRRVAYGYTF. The CDR3 bases are TGTGCCAGCAGTCCCCGAAGGGTGGCCTATGGCTACACCTTC.

This clone turned up a few times. The V gene is TRBV27, the J gene TRBJ2-7; D perhaps matches TRBD2 (5 bases). CDR3 size: 17 residues. The germline gives CDR1 MNHEY, CDR2 SMNVEV (reference sequence). V shed 3 bases and J shed 4 bases, with 22 bases lying between them. The CDR3 loop reads CASSFTERPSGVYEQYF. The CDR3 coding sequence is TGTGCCAGCAGTTTCACCGAACGGCCCTCCGGGGTGTACGAGCAGTACTTC.